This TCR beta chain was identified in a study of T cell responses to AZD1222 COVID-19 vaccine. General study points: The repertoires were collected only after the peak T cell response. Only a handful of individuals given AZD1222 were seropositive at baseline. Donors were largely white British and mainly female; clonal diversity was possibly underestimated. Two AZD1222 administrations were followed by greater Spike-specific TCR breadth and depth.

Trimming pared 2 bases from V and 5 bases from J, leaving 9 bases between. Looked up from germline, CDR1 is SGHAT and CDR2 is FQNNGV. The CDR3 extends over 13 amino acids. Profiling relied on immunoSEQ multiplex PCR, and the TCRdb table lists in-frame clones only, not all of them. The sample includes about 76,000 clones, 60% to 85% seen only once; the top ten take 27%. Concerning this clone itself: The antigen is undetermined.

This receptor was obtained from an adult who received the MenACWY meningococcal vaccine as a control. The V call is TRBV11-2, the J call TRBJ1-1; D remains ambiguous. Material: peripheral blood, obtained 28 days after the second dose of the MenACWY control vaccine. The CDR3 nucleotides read TGTGCCAGCAGCTTAAAGCAATTAACTGAAGCTTTCTTT. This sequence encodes CASSLKQLTEAFF.